This TCR beta chain was captured by sequencing in a study of blood T cells in healthy people across ages. The use of a sample-barcoded 5' primer and a J-beta primer mix characterized a second PCR of roughly 6 to 11 cycles. TCRdb independently ran MiXCR on the 5' RACE reads; one entry per CDR3 protein. The profile shows roughly 1.4 million distinct CDR3 sequences, around 59% of them singletons. Isolation yielded PBMCs, at least 6 million per sample, in every case. General study results and limits: Greater diversity and more naive CD4+ cells were seen in long-lived donors than in aged donors. Age brought a roughly linear fall in TCR beta diversity measured per million T cells.

With regard to this clonotype: Its antigen is unidentified.

The clonotype comes from a man aged 18 to 35 in good health. Sequenced input: blood.

The CDR3 sequence is CASSPKQGETEAFF. CDR3 nucleotides: TGTGCCAGCTCACCGAAACAGGGTGAGACTGAAGCTTTCTTT. The chain has TRBV18 and TRBJ1-1; D might be TRBD1 (6 bases). Looked up from germline, CDR1 is KGHSH and CDR2 is LQKENI. This CDR3 has 14 residues. V gave up 3 bases and J gave up 5 bases, with 13 bases separating them.